Listed below are T cell receptor beta chains from one sample, sequenced in a study of blood T cell repertoires in COVID-19. Clones were read by immunoSEQ multiplex PCR, and TCRdb kept only the in-frame ones, dropping some. The table shows 250,000 to 350,000 clones, with approximately 90% occurring only once. Input material: peripheral blood. The receptors derive from a woman aged 30 to 39 with active or convalescent COVID-19. Each CDR3 is given with its conserved first and last residue. D genes are given only for firm matches. Where a row states a size, it is once, few, many or the class of an expanded clone; other rows omit it.

DNA | CDR3 | D | J | V | size
TGTGCCAGCAGCCCCCCAGCGACAGCGGGGGCCTTCACAGATACGCAGTATTTT | CASSPPATAGAFTDTQYF | TRBD2 | TRBJ2-3 | TRBV7-9 | NA
TGTGCCAGCAGCTTAGTTTCCAGGGAGGATCCCCTCCACTTT | CASSLVSREDPLHF | NA | TRBJ1-6 | TRBV7-9 | NA
TGTGCCAGCAGTGACCGTGAACTAGCGGGGGTCAATGAGCAGTTCTTC | CASSDRELAGVNEQFF | TRBD2 | TRBJ2-1 | TRBV2 | NA
TGTGCCAGCAGCCGAGAGGTGAATGAGCAGTTCTTC | CASSREVNEQFF | NA | TRBJ2-1 | TRBV7-2 | NA
TGTGCCAGCACGGGTAGGGGGACAGGGGTCGACGAGCAGTACTTC | CASTGRGTGVDEQYF | TRBD1 | TRBJ2-7 | TRBV6-5 | NA
TGTGCCAGTAGCAGCGGGGGGTCCACCGGGGAGCTGTTTTTT | CASSSGGSTGELFF | TRBD2 | TRBJ2-2 | TRBV19 | NA
TGTGCCAGCAGCCCGCTTCGGGATACGCAGTATTTT | CASSPLRDTQYF | NA | TRBJ2-3 | TRBV9 | NA
TGTGCCAGCAGTGACAATAGCGGGGGAACCGGGGAGCTGTTTTTT | CASSDNSGGTGELFF | TRBD2 | TRBJ2-2 | TRBV6-4 | once
TGTGCCAGCAGTCAAAACAGGGGGAACACCATATATTTT | CASSQNRGNTIYF | TRBD1 | TRBJ1-3 | TRBV12-3/TRBV12-4 | NA
TGTGCCAGCAGTTACGGGGGGACTCAGAAAGAGTACCAAGAGACCCAGTACTTC | CASSYGGTQKEYQETQYF | NA | TRBJ2-5 | TRBV6-2/TRBV6-3 | medium-sized
TGTGCCAGCAGTTACTCGATACAGGGGGGGAGCACAGATACGCAGTATTTT | CASSYSIQGGSTDTQYF | NA | TRBJ2-3 | TRBV6-2/TRBV6-3 | NA
TGTGCCAGCAGCTTAAGCGGAAGAGAGACCCAGTACTTC | CASSLSGRETQYF | NA | TRBJ2-5 | TRBV7-2 | NA
TGCGCCAGCAGCTTGGCAGCGACAGAAAAAGAGACCCAGTACTTC | CASSLAATEKETQYF | NA | TRBJ2-5 | TRBV5-1 | NA
TGTGCCAGCAGCGTAGCTACGGGAGGGGTAACTGGCGAGACCCAGTACTTC | CASSVATGGVTGETQYF | TRBD2 | TRBJ2-5 | TRBV9 | NA
TGTGCCAGCAGTGACCCTAATCCGGACAGGGGGCAGAGTGTTAGTCGCGGCCAGCCCCAGCATTTT | CASSDPNPDRGQSVSRGQPQHF | TRBD1 | TRBJ1-5 | TRBV6-4 | NA
TGTGCCAGCAGCCAGAACAGGGGAGGCGGCATTCAGTACTTC | CASSQNRGGGIQYF | NA | TRBJ2-4 | TRBV16 | NA
TGTGCCAGCAGTTCCCTCCTCCAACAGGGTTACGGCTACACCTTC | CASSSLLQQGYGYTF | NA | TRBJ1-2 | TRBV6-1 | NA
TGTGCCAGCAGCCCTCGCCTAGCGGGCACAGATACGCAGTATTTT | CASSPRLAGTDTQYF | TRBD2 | TRBJ2-3 | TRBV7-2 | once
TGTGCCAGCTCACCACCGAGCGGAGCGGGGGGGCTGGAGACCCAGTACTTC | CASSPPSGAGGLETQYF | TRBD2 | TRBJ2-5 | TRBV18 | NA